These 10 T cell receptor beta chains were sequenced from one sample in a study of cytomegalovirus exposure and HLA in healthy donors (TCRdb year 2017). The library came from the immunoSEQ multiplex PCR assay. In TCRdb, the immuneACCESS table is reduced to in-frame sequences with V and J assigned. These tables do not hold every clone; where another copy was compared, an unresolved V gene accounts for under half, and the others remain unexplained. Counted in this sample were 190,000 or so clones; about 80% of them appeared once. The ten largest clones represent 2.5% to 3% of the sample. The sequenced sample was PBMCs. The receptors were gathered from a woman between 18 and 30 years old in good health and CMV-seropositive.

The chain carries TRBV9 and TRBJ2-5; D unresolved. V lost 7 bases to trimming and J lost 4 bases, with 23 bases between them. Germline V gene data show CDR1 as SGDLS and CDR2 as YYNGEE. The length of the CDR3 is 16 residues. The CDR3 is CASGGELGSFRETQYF. Here the CDR3 DNA reads TGTGCCAGCGGTGGAGAATTAGGTAGTTTTCGAGAGACCCAGTACTTC.

The rearrangement joins TRBV6-6 to TRBJ2-7; a possible D gene is TRBD1 (7 bases). Germline V gives CDR1 MNHNY, CDR2 SVGAGI (reference sequence). This CDR3 contains 14 residues. Trimming left V 8 bases short and J 3 bases short, with 17 bases between. In DNA, the CDR3 is TGTGCCAGCGCCGCGAGGCAGGGGGGCTACGAGCAGTACTTC. It specifies CASAARQGGYEQYF.

This chain connects TRBV7-2 to TRBJ2-5; TRBD2 matches at 7 bases. CDR3 length: 15 residues. Per the germline V gene, CDR1 is SGHTA and CDR2 is FQGNSA. Trimming at V came to 2 bases and at J to 1 base, leaving 4 bases not matched to a gene. CDR3 in amino acids: CASSLRAGPQETQYF. CDR3 in DNA: TGTGCCAGCAGCTTAAGAGCGGGGCCCCAAGAGACCCAGTACTTC.

This clone was seen only once. The chain employs TRBV18 and TRBJ1-4, with D uncertain. Germline V gives CDR1 KGHSH, CDR2 LQKENI. The CDR3 sequence is 17 residues long. The V end was cut by 2 bases, the J end by 5 bases, with 18 bases between. For the CDR3, the DNA is TGTGCCAGCTCACCATCCGCCGTTACAGTAAAAAATGAAAAACTGTTTTTT. Protein: CASSPSAVTVKNEKLFF.

V is TRBV4-3 and J is TRBJ2-1; 9 bases are a match to TRBD2. The V gene's germline CDR1 is LGHNA and CDR2 YSLEER. The CDR3 length is 16 residues. V shed 0 bases and J 7 bases; nucleotides not matched to a gene: 7. The CDR3 is CASSQDEAGGSNEQFF. The CDR3 coding sequence is TGCGCCAGCAGCCAAGATGAGGCGGGGGGGTCTAATGAGCAGTTCTTC.

About this clone: Relative to the germline gene, one junction end is altered; a read error may explain this. CDR3 protein: CATSGDFINYRGEGTEAFF. The CDR3 DNA reads TGTGCCACCAGCGGAGACTTTATAAACTACAGGGGAGAGGGCACTGAAGCTTTCTTT. This chain joins TRBV15 and TRBJ1-1; 7 bases are shared with TRBD1. This CDR3 is 19 amino acids long. Germline-derived CDR1 and CDR2 are LNHNV and YYDKDF (reference sequence). The full variable domain, rest sourced from reference TRBV15 and TRBJ1-1, is DAMVIQNPRYQVTQFGKPVTLSCSQTLNHNVMYWYQQKSSQAPKLLFHYYDKDFNNEADTPDNFQSRRPNTSFCFLDIRSPGLGDTAMYLCATSGDFINYRGEGTEAFFGQGTRLTVV.

The chain couples TRBV6-1 to TRBJ2-7; D call uncertain. Deletions cut 4 bases from V and 3 bases from J, with 10 bases between. The CDR3 extends over 13 amino acids. In germline, CDR1 is MNHNS, CDR2 SASEGT. The CDR3 DNA reads as TGTGCCAGCAGTGGCCCTCCAGACTACGAGCAGTACTTC. Translated, it gives CASSGPPDYEQYF.

The rearrangement joins TRBV9 to TRBJ2-2, with TRBD2 identical over 7 bases. Germline CDR1 reads SGDLS; CDR2 reads YYNGEE. The V segment lost 3 bases and the J segment 4 bases; nucleotides outside the gene matches: 9. The CDR3 length is 16 residues. CDR3 DNA sequence: TGTGCCAGCAGCGCAACCCTCGGCGGGGGCACCGGGGAGCTGTTTTTT. As protein: CASSATLGGGTGELFF.

The gene calls are TRBV9 and TRBJ2-4; a possible D gene is TRBD1 (5 bases). CDR1 is SGDLS and CDR2 is YYNGEE in the germline V gene. Trimming removed 0 bases from V and 9 bases from J, with 16 bases in between. CDR3 length: 15 amino acids. This chain's CDR3 is CASSVAETGVGIQYF. The CDR3 region has the DNA TGTGCCAGCAGCGTAGCGGAAACAGGAGTTGGCATTCAGTACTTC. The full variable domain, with the rest looked up from reference TRBV9 and TRBJ2-4, is DSGVTQTPKHLITATGQRVTLRCSPRSGDLSVYWYQQSLDQGLQFLIQYYNGEERAKGNILERFSAQQFPDLHSELNLSSLELGDSALYFCASSVAETGVGIQYFGAGTRLSVL.

The V and J genes are TRBV27 and TRBJ2-1; D remains ambiguous. CDR1 and CDR2 from the germline V gene are MNHEY and SMNVEV (reference sequence). The CDR3 is 13 amino acids. Trimming pared 8 bases from V and 6 bases from J, leaving 14 bases between. CDR3 region: CASWPSHGNEQFF. CDR3 bases: TGTGCCAGCTGGCCCTCCCATGGCAATGAGCAGTTCTTC.